Below are 17 T cell receptor beta chains sequenced from a single sample in a study of blood T cells in healthy people across ages. Using a J-beta primer mix together with a sample-barcoded 5' primer, a second PCR was run for roughly 6 to 11 cycles. TCRdb re-called the 5' RACE reads through MiXCR, storing one row per CDR3 protein. The sample contains about 1.6 million distinct CDR3 sequences, about 35% of which appear only once. Sequencing was carried out using blood. The receptors were gathered from a woman between 25 and 40 years old in good health.

The chain employs TRBV28 and TRBJ1-1, with D tentatively TRBD1 (6 bases). Germline V lookup: CDR1 MDHEN, CDR2 SYDVKM. CDR3 length: 14 amino acids. Trimming left V 6 bases short and J 8 bases short, with 19 bases between. The CDR3 reads CASRAQGNRAEAFF. Here the CDR3 DNA reads TGTGCCAGCAGGGCTCAGGGGAATAGGGCCGAAGCTTTCTTT.

The genes are TRBV5-5 and TRBJ2-7, with 7 nucleotides matching TRBD1. Germline assignment: CDR1 SGHKS and CDR2 YYEKEE (reference sequence). V trimming: 4 bases; J trimming: 0 bases; junction bases outside the gene matches: 7. There are 15 residues in the CDR3. The DNA for the CDR3 is TGTGCCAGCAGCGCCGGACGGGACAGCTCCTACGAGCAGTACGTC. Its protein product is CASSAGRDSSYEQYV.

The chain is built from TRBV16 and TRBJ1-5; D is unresolved. Germline CDR1 reads KGHSY; CDR2 reads FQNENV. The CDR3 totals 13 residues. The germline V and J ends were trimmed by 1 base and 2 bases, with 3 bases remaining between them. The CDR3 here is CASSQLRNQPQHF. CDR3 DNA: TGTGCCAGCAGCCAATTACGCAATCAGCCCCAGCATTTT.

The CDR3 region has the DNA TGTGCCAGCAGCTTTTCGGGAGTTGATGGAGATACGCAGTATTTT. This codes for CASSFSGVDGDTQYF. This chain joins TRBV7-3 and TRBJ2-3; a weak D match, TRBD2 (6 bases). Germline assignment: CDR1 SGHTA and CDR2 FQGTGA. The CDR3 spans 15 residues. V dropped 3 bases and J dropped 5 bases, with 15 bases sitting between them.

This rearrangement joins TRBV15 to TRBJ1-1; D perhaps matches TRBD1 (5 bases). Germline V gives CDR1 LNHNV, CDR2 YYDKDF (reference sequence). V lost 9 bases to trimming and J lost 1 base, with 15 bases between them. The CDR3 is 14 amino acids. CDR3 protein: CATEVGGENTEAFF. CDR3 coding DNA: TGTGCCACTGAGGTGGGGGGTGAGAACACTGAAGCTTTCTTT.

J is TRBJ1-6 and V is TRBV27; 7 nucleotides agree with TRBD1. The CDR3 totals 14 residues. The J segment lost 8 bases and the V segment lost 4 bases, leaving 5 bases of the junction unmatched. The germline V gene has CDR1 MNHEY and CDR2 SMNVEV (reference sequence). The CDR3 is CASSWQGGDSPLHF. The CDR3 nucleotides read TGTGCCAGCAGTTGGCAGGGGGGAGATTCACCCCTCCACTTT.

This clonotype was observed a handful of times. The gene calls are TRBV18 and TRBJ2-5; D ambiguous. This CDR3 contains 16 residues. Germline assignment: CDR1 KGHSH and CDR2 LQKENI. V was shortened by 3 bases and J by 1 base, with 15 bases between the two germline ends. CDR3 nucleotides: TGTGCCAGCTCACCTCGAATCGAATTAGGCCAAGAGACCCAGTACTTC. Protein sequence: CASSPRIELGQETQYF.

The genes are TRBV27 and TRBJ1-1, with 7 bases matching TRBD1. The V gene end was trimmed by 5 bases and the J gene end by 3 bases; junction bases not matched to a gene: 3. The germline CDR1 and CDR2 sequences are MNHEY and SMNVEV (reference sequence). This CDR3 is 13 amino acids long. The CDR3, as DNA: TGTGCCAGCAGTAGGCAGGGGGACACTGAAGCTTTCTTT. This sequence encodes CASSRQGDTEAFF.

This clonotype showed up just a few times. J is TRBJ2-1 and V is TRBV28; D is uncertain. CDR3 length: 12 amino acids. CDR1 and CDR2 (germline): MDHEN, SYDVKM. V lost 7 bases and J lost 10, with 14 bases in between. The CDR3 protein is CASTTTPIEQFF. In DNA, the CDR3 is TGTGCCAGCACCACTACCCCAATCGAGCAGTTCTTC.

This clonotype was seen only a few times. The J gene is TRBJ1-2, the V gene TRBV5-1, with 9 bases identical to TRBD1. CDR3 size: 14 residues. Germline V lookup: CDR1 SGHRS, CDR2 YFSETQ. The trim removed 7 bases at V and 2 bases at J, leaving 6 bases unmatched. CDR3 DNA sequence: TGCGCCAGCCGGGCAGGACAGGGGAACTATGGCTACACCTTC. This translates into CASRAGQGNYGYTF.

This clonotype was counted only a few times. Germline is not matched at one junction end, which may reflect a read error. The chain carries TRBV5-4 and TRBJ2-3; 7 positions agree with TRBD1. CDR1 and CDR2 (germline): SGHNT, YYREEE (reference sequence). This CDR3 has 14 residues. CDR3: CTSSLRQQGDTQYF. CDR3 bases: TGTACCAGCAGCTTACGCCAACAGGGGGATACGCAGTATTTT.

The genes are TRBV24-1 and TRBJ2-1; 8 positions agree with TRBD1. The germline CDR1 and CDR2 sequences are KGHDR and SFDVKD. This CDR3 contains 16 residues. V lost 5 bases, J lost 5 bases, and 10 bases stayed unmatched. The CDR3 DNA sequence: TGTGCCACCAGTGCCACCCAGGGGGCGTTCAACAATGAGCAGTTCTTC. This sequence encodes CATSATQGAFNNEQFF.

This clonotype came up a few times. The chain has TRBV15 and TRBJ2-3; the match to TRBD2 covers 10 bases. Per the germline V gene, CDR1 is LNHNV and CDR2 is YYDKDF (reference sequence). The CDR3 totals 16 residues. After removal of 3 bases from V and 2 bases from J, the junction contained 5 bases not matched to a gene. The DNA for the CDR3 is TGTGCCACCAGCAGCCTAACTAGCGGGGTCACAGATACGCAGTATTTT. Amino acids: CATSSLTSGVTDTQYF. Full variable domain (outside the CDR3, taken from reference TRBV15 and TRBJ2-3): DAMVIQNPRYQVTQFGKPVTLSCSQTLNHNVMYWYQQKSSQAPKLLFHYYDKDFNNEADTPDNFQSRRPNTSFCFLDIRSPGLGDTAMYLCATSSLTSGVTDTQYFGPGTRLTVL.

This clonotype was counted once. The rearrangement uses TRBV20-1 and TRBJ2-1; possibly TRBD2 for D (5 bases). Per the germline V gene, CDR1 is DFQATT and CDR2 is SNEGSKA (reference sequence). CDR3 size: 16 residues. V was trimmed by 6 bases and J by 3 bases, leaving 21 bases between them. In DNA form, the CDR3 reads TGCAGTGCCGCCCGACCGGAGGCTACCCTCTACAATGAGCAGTTCTTC. It codes for CSAARPEATLYNEQFF.

This clonotype was found many times. The V call is TRBV29-1, the J call TRBJ1-2; 9 bases align to TRBD1. CDR3 length equals 12 residues. Germline CDR1 is SQVTM and CDR2 is ANQGSEA. Trimming removed 5 bases from V and 10 bases from J; junction bases left unmatched: 8. The chain's CDR3 is CSVRTGDGLYTF. DNA for the CDR3: TGCAGCGTTCGGACAGGGGATGGCCTCTACACCTTC.

The V gene is TRBV6-1, the J gene TRBJ2-1, with 8 bases matching TRBD2. The CDR3 spans 15 residues. V shed 3 bases and J 8 bases; nucleotides not matched to a gene: 9. Germline CDR1 reads MNHNS; CDR2 reads SASEGT. In DNA form, the CDR3 reads TGTGCCAGCAGTGAGACTAGCGCGAGGGGGGATGAGCAGTTCTTC. Its protein is CASSETSARGDEQFF.

A few counts support this clonotype. The V gene is TRBV2, the J gene TRBJ2-1; D is unresolved. CDR1 and CDR2 from the germline V gene are SNHLY and FYNNEI. V lost 7 bases and J 10 bases, leaving 14 bases between the germline ends. CDR3 length: 12 amino acids. CDR3 residues: CASISGVGEQFF. CDR3 nucleotides: TGTGCCAGCATATCGGGCGTCGGGGAGCAGTTCTTC.